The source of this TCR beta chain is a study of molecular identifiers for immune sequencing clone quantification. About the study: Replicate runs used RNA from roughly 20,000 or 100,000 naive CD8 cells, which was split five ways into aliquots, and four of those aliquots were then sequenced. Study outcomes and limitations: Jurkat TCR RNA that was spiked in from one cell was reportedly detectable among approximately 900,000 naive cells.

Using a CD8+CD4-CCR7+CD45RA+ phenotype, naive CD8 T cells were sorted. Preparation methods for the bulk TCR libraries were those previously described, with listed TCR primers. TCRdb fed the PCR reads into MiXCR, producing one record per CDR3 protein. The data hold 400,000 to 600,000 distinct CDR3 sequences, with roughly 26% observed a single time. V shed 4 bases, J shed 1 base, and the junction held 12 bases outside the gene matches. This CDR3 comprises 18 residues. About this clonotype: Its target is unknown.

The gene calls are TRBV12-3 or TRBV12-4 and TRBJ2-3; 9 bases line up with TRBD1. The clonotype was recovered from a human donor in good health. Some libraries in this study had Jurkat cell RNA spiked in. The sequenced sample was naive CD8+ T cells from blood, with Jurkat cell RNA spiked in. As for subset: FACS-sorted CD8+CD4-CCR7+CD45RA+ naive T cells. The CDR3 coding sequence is TGTGCCAGCAGTTGGCCGGGACAGGGCGCCTCAGGCACAGATACGCAGTATTTT. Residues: CASSWPGQGASGTDTQYF.